This T cell receptor beta chain stems from a study of blood T cells in healthy people across ages. Extracted total RNA amounted to at least 5 micrograms for each sample. Study conclusions and caveats: More naive CD4+ cells and higher diversity were found in long-lived than in aged donors. Naive and antigen-experienced cells could not be conclusively compared, given unsorted PBMCs.

A sample-barcoded 5' primer and a J-beta primer mix were used in a second PCR of about 6 to 11 cycles. TCRdb re-derived calls from the 5' RACE reads in MiXCR, one entry per CDR3 protein. The sample consists of approximately 1.5 million distinct CDR3 sequences, approximately 43% of them appearing once. Germline V gene lookup returns CDR1 ENHRY and CDR2 SYGVKD. The CDR3 sequence is 11 residues long. The V end was cut by 6 bases, the J end by 6 bases, with 6 bases between. This clonotype was seen a handful of times. What it recognizes is unknown. The gene calls are TRBV10-3 and TRBJ2-1; a weak D match, TRBD2 (5 bases). This receptor was taken from a young woman in good health. Material: blood. CDR3: CAISGLNEQFF. The DNA of the CDR3 is TGTGCCATCAGCGGACTCAATGAGCAGTTCTTC.